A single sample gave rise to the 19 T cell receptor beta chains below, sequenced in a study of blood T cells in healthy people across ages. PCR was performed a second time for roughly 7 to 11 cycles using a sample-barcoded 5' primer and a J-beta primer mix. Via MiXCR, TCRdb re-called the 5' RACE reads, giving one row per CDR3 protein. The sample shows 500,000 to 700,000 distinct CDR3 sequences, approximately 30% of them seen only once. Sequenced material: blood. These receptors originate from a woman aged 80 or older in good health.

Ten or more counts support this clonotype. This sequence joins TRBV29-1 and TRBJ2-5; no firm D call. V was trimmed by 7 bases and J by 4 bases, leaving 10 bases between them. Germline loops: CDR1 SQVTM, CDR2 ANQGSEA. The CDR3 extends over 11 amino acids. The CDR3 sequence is CSATHIETQYF. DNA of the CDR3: TGCAGCGCAACGCACATAGAGACCCAGTACTTC.

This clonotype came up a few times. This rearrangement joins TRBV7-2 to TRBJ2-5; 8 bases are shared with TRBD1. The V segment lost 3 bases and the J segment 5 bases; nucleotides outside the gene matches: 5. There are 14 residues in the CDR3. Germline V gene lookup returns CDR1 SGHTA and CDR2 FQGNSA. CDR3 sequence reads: CASSFRQGWETQYF. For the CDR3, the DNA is TGTGCCAGCAGCTTTAGACAGGGGTGGGAGACCCAGTACTTC. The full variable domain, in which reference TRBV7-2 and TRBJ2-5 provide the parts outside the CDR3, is GAGVSQSPSNKVTEKGKDVELRCDPISGHTALYWYRQSLGQGLEFLIYFQGNSAPDKSGLPSDRFSAERTGGSVSTLTIQRTQQEDSAVYLCASSFRQGWETQYFGPGTRLLVL.

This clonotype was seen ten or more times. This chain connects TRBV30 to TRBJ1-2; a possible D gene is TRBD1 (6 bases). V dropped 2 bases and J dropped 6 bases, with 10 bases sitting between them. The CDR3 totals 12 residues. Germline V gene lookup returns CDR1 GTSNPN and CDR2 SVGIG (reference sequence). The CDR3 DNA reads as TGTGCCTGGAGTACTCAGGGGAATGGCTACACCTTC. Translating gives CAWSTQGNGYTF.

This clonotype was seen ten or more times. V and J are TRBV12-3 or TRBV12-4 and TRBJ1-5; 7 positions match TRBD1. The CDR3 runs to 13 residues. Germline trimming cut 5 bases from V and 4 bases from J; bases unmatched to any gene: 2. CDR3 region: CASSAGQNQPQHF. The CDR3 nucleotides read TGTGCCAGCAGTGCGGGACAGAATCAGCCCCAGCATTTT.

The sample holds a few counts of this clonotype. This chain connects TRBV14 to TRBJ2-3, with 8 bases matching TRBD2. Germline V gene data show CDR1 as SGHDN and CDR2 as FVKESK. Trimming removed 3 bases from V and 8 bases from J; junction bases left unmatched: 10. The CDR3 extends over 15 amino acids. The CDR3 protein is CASSHLSGGPGTQYF. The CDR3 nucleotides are TGTGCCAGCAGCCACCTCAGCGGGGGCCCCGGTACGCAGTATTTT.

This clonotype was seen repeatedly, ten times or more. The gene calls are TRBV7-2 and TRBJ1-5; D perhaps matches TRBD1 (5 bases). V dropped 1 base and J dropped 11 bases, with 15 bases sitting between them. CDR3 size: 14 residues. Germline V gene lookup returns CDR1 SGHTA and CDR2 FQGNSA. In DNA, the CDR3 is TGTGCCAGCAGCTTAGAGGGTGGGGCGCGGGCCCAGCATTTT. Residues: CASSLEGGARAQHF.

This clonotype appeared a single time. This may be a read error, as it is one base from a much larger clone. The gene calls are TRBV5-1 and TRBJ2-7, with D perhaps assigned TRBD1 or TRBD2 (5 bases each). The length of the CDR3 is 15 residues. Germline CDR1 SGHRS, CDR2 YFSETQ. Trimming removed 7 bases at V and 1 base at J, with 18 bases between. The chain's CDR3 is CASWGGPHGSYEQYF. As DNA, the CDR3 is TGCGCCAGCTGGGGCGGGCCACACGGATCCTACGAGCAGTACTTC.

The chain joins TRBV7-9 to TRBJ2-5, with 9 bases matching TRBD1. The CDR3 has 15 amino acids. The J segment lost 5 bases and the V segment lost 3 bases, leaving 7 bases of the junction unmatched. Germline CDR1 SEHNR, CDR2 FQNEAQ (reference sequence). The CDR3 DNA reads TGTGCCAGCAGCTTCGTAACAGGGGGCGAGGAGACCCAGTACTTC. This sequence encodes CASSFVTGGEETQYF.

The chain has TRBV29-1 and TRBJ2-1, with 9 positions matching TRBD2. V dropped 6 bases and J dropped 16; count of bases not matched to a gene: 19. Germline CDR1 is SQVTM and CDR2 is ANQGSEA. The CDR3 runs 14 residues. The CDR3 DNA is TGCAGCGTCAGGGGCGGGGGGGACTACAATGAGCGTTTCTTC. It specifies CSVRGGGDYNERFF.

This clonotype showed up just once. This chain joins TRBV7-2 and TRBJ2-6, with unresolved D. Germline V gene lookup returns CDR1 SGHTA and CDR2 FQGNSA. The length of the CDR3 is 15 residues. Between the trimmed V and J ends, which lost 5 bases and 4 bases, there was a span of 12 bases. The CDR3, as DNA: TGTGCCAGCAGCCTCAGATTTTCCGGGGCCAACGTCCTGACTTTC. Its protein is CASSLRFSGANVLTF.

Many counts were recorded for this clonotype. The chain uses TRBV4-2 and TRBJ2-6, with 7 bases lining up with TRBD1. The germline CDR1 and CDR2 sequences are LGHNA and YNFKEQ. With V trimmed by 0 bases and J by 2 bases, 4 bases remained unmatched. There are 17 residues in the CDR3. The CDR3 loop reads CASSQDSRGPGANVLTF. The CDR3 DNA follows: TGTGCCAGCAGCCAAGATTCGAGGGGGCCTGGGGCCAACGTCCTGACTTTC.

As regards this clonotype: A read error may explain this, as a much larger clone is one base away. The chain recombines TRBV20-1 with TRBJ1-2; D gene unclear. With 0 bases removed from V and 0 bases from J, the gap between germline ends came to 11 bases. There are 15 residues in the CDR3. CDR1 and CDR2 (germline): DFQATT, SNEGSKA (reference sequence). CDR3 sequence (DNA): TGCAGTGCTAGAGATCTGGGAGGGTCTAACTATGGCTACACCTTC. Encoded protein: CSARDLGGSNYGYTF.

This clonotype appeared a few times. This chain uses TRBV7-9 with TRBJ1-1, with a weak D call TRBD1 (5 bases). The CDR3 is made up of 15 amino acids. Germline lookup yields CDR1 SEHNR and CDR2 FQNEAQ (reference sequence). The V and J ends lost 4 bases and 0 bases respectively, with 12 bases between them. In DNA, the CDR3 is TGTGCCAGCAGCTCCCCTGCAGGGATGAACACTGAAGCTTTCTTT. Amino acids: CASSSPAGMNTEAFF.

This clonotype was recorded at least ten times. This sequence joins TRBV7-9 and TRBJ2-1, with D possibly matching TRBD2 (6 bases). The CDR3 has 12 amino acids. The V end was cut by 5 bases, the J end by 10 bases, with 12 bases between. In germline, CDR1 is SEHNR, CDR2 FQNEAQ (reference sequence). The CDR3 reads CASSLTSKEQFF. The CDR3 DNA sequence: TGTGCCAGCAGCCTTACTAGCAAGGAGCAGTTCTTC. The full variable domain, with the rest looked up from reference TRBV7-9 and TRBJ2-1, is DTGVSQNPRHKITKRGQNVTFRCDPISEHNRLYWYRQTLGQGPEFLTYFQNEAQLEKSRLLSDRFSAERPKGSFSTLEIQRTEQGDSAMYLCASSLTSKEQFFGPGTRLTVL.

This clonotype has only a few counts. CDR3 in DNA: TGTGCCAGCAGCCCCCTAACCGCCCAGCCCCAGCATTTT. Amino acid sequence: CASSPLTAQPQHF. The V and J genes are TRBV7-9 and TRBJ1-5; no clear D gene. The V and J ends lost 5 bases and 7 bases respectively, with 12 bases between them. The germline CDR1 and CDR2 sequences are SEHNR and FQNEAQ (reference sequence). The CDR3 consists of 13 residues.

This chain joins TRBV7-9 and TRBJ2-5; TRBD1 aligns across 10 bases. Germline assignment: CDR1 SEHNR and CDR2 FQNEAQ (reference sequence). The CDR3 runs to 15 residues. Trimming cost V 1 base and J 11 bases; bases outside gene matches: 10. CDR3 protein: CASSLEGTGVDEQYF. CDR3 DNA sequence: TGTGCCAGCAGCTTAGAAGGGACAGGGGTTGATGAGCAGTACTTC.

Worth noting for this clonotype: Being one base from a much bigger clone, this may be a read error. CDR3 DNA sequence: TGTGCCAGCTGCCCCGGGATGGGTGGCTACACCTTC. This sequence encodes CASCPGMGGYTF. The rearrangement links TRBV5-6 to TRBJ1-2, with D unclear. The CDR3 is made up of 12 amino acids. Trimming shortened V by 7 bases and J by 7 bases, and 14 bases separated the two germline ends. Germline V lookup: CDR1 SGHDT, CDR2 YYEEEE.

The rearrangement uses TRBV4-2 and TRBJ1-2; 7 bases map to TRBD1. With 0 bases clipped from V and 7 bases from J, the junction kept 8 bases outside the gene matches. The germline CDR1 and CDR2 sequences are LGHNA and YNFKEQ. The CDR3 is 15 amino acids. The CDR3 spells CASSQDTRGRGGYTF. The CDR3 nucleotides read TGTGCCAGCAGCCAAGATACGAGGGGGCGAGGTGGCTACACCTTC.

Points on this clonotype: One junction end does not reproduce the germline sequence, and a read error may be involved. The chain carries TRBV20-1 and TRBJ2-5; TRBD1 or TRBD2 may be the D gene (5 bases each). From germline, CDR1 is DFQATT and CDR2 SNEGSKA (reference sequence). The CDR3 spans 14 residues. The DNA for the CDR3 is TGCAATGCTAGAGACATGATTTTTCTGGGGGAGCAGTACTTC. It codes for CNARDMIFLGEQYF.